The next 20 T cell receptor beta chains were all read from a single sample in a study of cytomegalovirus exposure and HLA in healthy donors. The PCR contained 60 Vbeta and 13 Jbeta primers. Generated by immunoSEQ multiplex PCR, the TCRdb table keeps only in-frame clones and is missing some. This sample carries 120,000 or so clones, 66% of them seen once, and the ten largest clones take about 1.5%. Sequencing used PBMCs. The origin of the receptors is a young man in good health and CMV-seronegative.

J is TRBJ1-4 and V is TRBV5-1; no clear D gene. This CDR3 region has 14 residues. From germline, CDR1 is SGHRS and CDR2 YFSETQ. Deletions cut 5 bases from V and 10 bases from J, with 18 bases between. CDR3 nucleotides: TGCGCCAGCAGTTTAGGCCACCGGGAGGGAAAACTGTTTTTT. It translates to CASSLGHREGKLFF.

This chain's CDR3 is CASSLSPSGGYNEQFF. The CDR3 nucleotides read TGTGCCAGCAGTTTAAGTCCTAGCGGGGGTTACAATGAGCAGTTCTTC. This chain links TRBV27 with TRBJ2-1; 10 bases fit TRBD2. The CDR3 consists of 16 residues. V was clipped by 2 bases and J by 4 bases; unmatched bases: 5. Germline CDR1 is MNHEY and CDR2 is SMNVEV (reference sequence).

The rearrangement joins TRBV19 to TRBJ2-7; D is unclear. Germline V gives CDR1 LNHDA, CDR2 SQIVND (reference sequence). This CDR3 contains 13 residues. Trimming removed 3 bases from V and 7 bases from J, with 13 bases in between. CDR3 sequence reads: CASSMGLVKEQYF. The DNA for the CDR3 is TGTGCCAGTAGTATGGGCTTGGTCAAGGAGCAGTACTTC.

The V gene is TRBV10-3, the J gene TRBJ2-3; 8 nucleotides align to TRBD2. There are 14 residues in the CDR3. The germline gives CDR1 ENHRY, CDR2 SYGVKD. The trim removed 6 bases at V and 6 bases at J, leaving 8 bases unmatched. The CDR3 reads CAISREGFVDTQYF. CDR3 DNA: TGTGCCATCAGCCGGGAGGGGTTCGTGGATACGCAGTATTTT.

The V call is TRBV9, the J call TRBJ2-6; weak D call: TRBD1 (5 bases). Per germline, CDR1 SGDLS and CDR2 YYNGEE. The length of the CDR3 is 15 residues. With 3 bases removed from V and 3 bases from J, the gap between germline ends came to 10 bases. Here the CDR3 reads CASSAARDGANVLTF. DNA of the CDR3: TGTGCCAGCAGCGCAGCCAGGGATGGGGCCAACGTCCTGACTTTC.

This clone was picked up a small number of times. This chain links TRBV19 with TRBJ2-7, with 7 bases matching TRBD1. After removal of 5 bases from V and 9 bases from J, the junction contained 16 bases not matched to a gene. Germline CDR1 and CDR2: LNHDA and SQIVND (reference sequence). This CDR3 spans 15 amino acids. The chain's CDR3 is CASSQLPGQSLRQYF. The CDR3 nucleotides read TGTGCCAGTAGTCAACTCCCGGGACAGAGCCTCCGGCAGTACTTC.

This clone has only a few counts. This chain connects TRBV6-6 to TRBJ2-7, with 9 nucleotides matching TRBD1. The CDR3 consists of 13 residues. V gave up 11 bases and J gave up 4 bases; unmatched junction bases: 9. Germline lookup yields CDR1 MNHNY and CDR2 SVGAGI (reference sequence). DNA of the CDR3: TGTGCCTCCACGGGACAGGGAGTGTACGAGCAGTACTTC. The encoded protein is CASTGQGVYEQYF.

The V gene is TRBV4-1, the J gene TRBJ1-2; unclear D gene. The germline V and J ends were trimmed by 3 bases and 0 bases, with 8 bases remaining between them. Germline lookup yields CDR1 MGHRA and CDR2 YSYEKL. This CDR3 has 14 residues. The CDR3, as DNA: TGCGCCAGCAGCCAGTGGCCCCCTAACTATGGCTACACCTTC. Protein product: CASSQWPPNYGYTF.

The chain uses TRBV5-4 and TRBJ2-7; D is possibly TRBD2 (6 bases). V shed 0 bases and J shed 5 bases, with 9 bases lying between them. In germline, CDR1 is SGHNT, CDR2 YYREEE (reference sequence). The CDR3 extends over 13 amino acids. Written as DNA, the CDR3 is TGTGCCAGCAGCTTGGCGGGAGTCAACGAGCAGTACTTC. Translated, it gives CASSLAGVNEQYF.

The CDR3: CASSLRGTDYEQYF. The CDR3 nucleotides are TGTGCCAGCAGCTTGAGAGGAACGGATTACGAGCAGTACTTC. J is TRBJ2-7 and V is TRBV5-4; D is ambiguous. Germline-derived CDR1 and CDR2 are SGHNT and YYREEE (reference sequence). The CDR3 has 14 amino acids. Deletions cut 1 base from V and 4 bases from J, with 12 bases between.

This clone occurred a few times. The CDR3 sequence is CSVPKWGRPEYGYTF. In DNA, the CDR3 is TGCAGCGTCCCAAAGTGGGGCAGACCAGAGTATGGCTACACCTTC. The genes are TRBV29-1 and TRBJ1-2, with D possibly matching TRBD1 (5 bases). V lost 6 bases and J lost 5, with 22 bases in between. The CDR3 loop spans 15 amino acids. Germline CDR1 is SQVTM and CDR2 is ANQGSEA.

This chain's CDR3 is CATSSSPGQASYEQYF. CDR3 DNA: TGTGCCACCAGCTCTAGTCCGGGACAGGCGAGCTACGAGCAGTACTTC. The chain combines TRBV15 with TRBJ2-7, with 8 bases identical to TRBD1. Germline-derived CDR1 and CDR2 are LNHNV and YYDKDF (reference sequence). Losses at the gene ends were 5 bases for V and 3 bases for J; bases not matched to a gene: 12. The CDR3 runs 16 residues.

This clone occurred a few times. The chain couples TRBV5-6 to TRBJ1-2; 7 bases are a match to TRBD1. Germline V gene data show CDR1 as SGHDT and CDR2 as YYEEEE. Germline trimming cut 4 bases from V and 4 bases from J; bases unmatched to any gene: 13. The CDR3 sequence is 16 residues long. The CDR3 DNA is TGTGCCAGCAGCCCGGGGCAGGGGGGTAAAAGCTATGGCTACACCTTC. Translating gives CASSPGQGGKSYGYTF.

This clone has only a few counts. The V and J genes are TRBV9 and TRBJ1-5, with TRBD1 matching over 11 bases. From germline, CDR1 is SGDLS and CDR2 YYNGEE. The CDR3 loop spans 15 amino acids. Unmatched junction bases numbered 4, after V lost 4 bases and J lost 4 bases. The CDR3 coding sequence is TGTGCCAGCAGCCGGGGACAGGGGGTGAATCAGCCCCAGCATTTT. Its protein is CASSRGQGVNQPQHF. Supplemented by reference TRBV9 and TRBJ1-5, the full variable domain reads DSGVTQTPKHLITATGQRVTLRCSPRSGDLSVYWYQQSLDQGLQFLIQYYNGEERAKGNILERFSAQQFPDLHSELNLSSLELGDSALYFCASSRGQGVNQPQHFGDGTRLSIL.

The chain recombines TRBV10-2 with TRBJ2-7; 8 positions match TRBD2. V shed 6 bases, J shed 4 bases, and the junction held 8 bases outside the gene matches. The germline gives CDR1 WSHSY, CDR2 SAAADI. The CDR3 has 14 amino acids. The CDR3 DNA reads TGCGCCAGCAGCTCAAGCGGGAGAGGGTACGAGCAGTACTTC. Amino acids: CASSSSGRGYEQYF.

V and J are TRBV5-1 and TRBJ1-2, with D unclear. CDR1 and CDR2 from the germline V gene are SGHRS and YFSETQ. The CDR3 has 14 amino acids. V dropped 2 bases and J dropped 2 bases, with 10 bases sitting between them. The CDR3 protein is CASSFLPVNYGYTF. In nucleotides, the CDR3 is TGCGCCAGCAGCTTCCTTCCTGTGAACTATGGCTACACCTTC.

This sequence joins TRBV5-4 and TRBJ2-1; 9 nucleotides align to TRBD2. CDR1 is SGHNT and CDR2 is YYREEE in the germline V gene (reference sequence). This CDR3 has 16 residues. After removal of 3 bases from V and 3 bases from J, the junction contained 7 bases not matched to a gene. CDR3 loop: CASSSAAGGFYNEQFF. The CDR3 DNA is TGTGCCAGCAGCTCCGCAGCGGGGGGATTCTACAATGAGCAGTTCTTC.

V usage is TRBV13 and J usage is TRBJ1-2; TRBD1 matches at 9 bases. J was trimmed by 5 bases and V by 3 bases; bases with no gene match: 7. CDR1 is PRHDT and CDR2 is FYEKMQ in the germline V gene (reference sequence). There are 15 residues in the CDR3. The CDR3 DNA is TGTGCCAGCAGCTTGGGGACAGGGCGTGGGTATGGCTACACCTTC. It translates to CASSLGTGRGYGYTF.

The rearrangement joins TRBV5-6 to TRBJ2-3; 11 bases align to TRBD1. After removal of 5 bases from V and 4 bases from J, the junction contained 12 bases not matched to a gene. The germline CDR1 and CDR2 sequences are SGHDT and YYEEEE. The CDR3 runs 17 residues. The CDR3 here is CASSFRISGQGADTQYF. The CDR3 DNA reads as TGTGCCAGCAGTTTCAGAATATCGGGACAGGGGGCAGATACGCAGTATTTT.

The count of this clone is one. The chain employs TRBV19 and TRBJ2-4; 10 bases are a match to TRBD1. V shed 6 bases, J shed 3 bases, and the junction held 8 bases outside the gene matches. Germline V gives CDR1 LNHDA, CDR2 SQIVND (reference sequence). The CDR3 contains 16 residues. This CDR3 reads CASSDPGTGVKNIQYF. The DNA for the CDR3 is TGTGCCAGTAGCGACCCCGGGACAGGGGTCAAAAACATTCAGTACTTC.